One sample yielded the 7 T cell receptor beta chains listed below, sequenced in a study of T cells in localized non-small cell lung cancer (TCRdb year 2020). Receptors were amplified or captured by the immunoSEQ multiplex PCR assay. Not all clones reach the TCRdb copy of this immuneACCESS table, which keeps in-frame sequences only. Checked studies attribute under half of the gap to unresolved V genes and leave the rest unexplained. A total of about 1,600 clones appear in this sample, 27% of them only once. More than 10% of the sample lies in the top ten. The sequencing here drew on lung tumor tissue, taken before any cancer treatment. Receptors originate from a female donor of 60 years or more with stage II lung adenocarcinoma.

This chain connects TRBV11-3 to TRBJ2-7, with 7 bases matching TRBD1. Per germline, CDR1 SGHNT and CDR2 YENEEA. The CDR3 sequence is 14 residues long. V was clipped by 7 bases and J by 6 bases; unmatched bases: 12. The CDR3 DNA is TGTGCCAGCATGTTGACAGGGCCCCAGGGCGAGCAGTACTTC. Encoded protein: CASMLTGPQGEQYF.

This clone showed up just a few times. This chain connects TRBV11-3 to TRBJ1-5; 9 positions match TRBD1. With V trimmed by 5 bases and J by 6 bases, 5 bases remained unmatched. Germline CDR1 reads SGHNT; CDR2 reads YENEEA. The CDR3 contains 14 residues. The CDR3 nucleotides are TGTGCCAGCAGCATGGGACAGGGTGGTCAGCCCCAGCATTTT. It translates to CASSMGQGGQPQHF.

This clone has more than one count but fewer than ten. The CDR3 here is CASSSRFGPSMNTEAFF. The CDR3 DNA sequence: TGCGCCAGCAGCTCCCGATTTGGGCCCTCCATGAACACTGAAGCTTTCTTT. The V and J genes are TRBV5-1 and TRBJ1-1, with D uncertain. The CDR3 runs to 17 residues. The V end was cut by 3 bases, the J end by 0 bases, with 18 bases between. CDR1 is SGHRS, CDR2 YFSETQ, per germline.

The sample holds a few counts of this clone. In DNA form, the CDR3 reads TGTGCCAGCAGCAACCGGGACAGGGGTCCGAATGAGCAGTTCTTC. This gives the protein CASSNRDRGPNEQFF. The rearrangement joins TRBV7-5 to TRBJ2-1; no check of the table's D call, TRBD1, against the DNA was made. TRBV7-5 counts as a pseudogene. This CDR3 spans 15 amino acids.

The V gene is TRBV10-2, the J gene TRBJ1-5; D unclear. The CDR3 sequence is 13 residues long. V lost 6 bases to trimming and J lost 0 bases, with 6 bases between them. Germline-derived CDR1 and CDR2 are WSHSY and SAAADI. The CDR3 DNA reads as TGCGCCAGCAGGACTTATAGCAATCAGCCCCAGCATTTT. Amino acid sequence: CASRTYSNQPQHF.

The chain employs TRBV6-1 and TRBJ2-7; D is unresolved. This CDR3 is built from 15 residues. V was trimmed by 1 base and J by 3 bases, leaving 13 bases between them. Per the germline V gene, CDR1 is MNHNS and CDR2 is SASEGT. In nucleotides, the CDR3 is TGTGCCAGCAGTGAAGTTCCGGGTTCTCACTACGAGCAGTACTTC. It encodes CASSEVPGSHYEQYF.

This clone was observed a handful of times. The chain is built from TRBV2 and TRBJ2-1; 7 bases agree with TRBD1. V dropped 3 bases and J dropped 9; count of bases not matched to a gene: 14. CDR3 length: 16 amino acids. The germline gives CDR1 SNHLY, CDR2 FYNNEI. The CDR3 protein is CASSEGFRDRVIEQFF. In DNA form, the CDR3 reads TGTGCCAGCAGTGAGGGCTTCCGAGACAGGGTGATTGAGCAGTTCTTC.